These 20 T cell receptor beta chains came from one sample sequenced in a study of cytomegalovirus exposure and HLA in healthy donors. PCR was performed using 60 Vbeta and 13 Jbeta primers. TCRdb's copy holds only in-frame clones and misses some; the assay was immunoSEQ multiplex PCR. The data hold about 84,000 clones, with 85% to 90% observed a single time. Sequencing was carried out using PBMCs. The origin of the receptors is a man between 18 and 29 years old in good health and CMV-seronegative.

The rearrangement links TRBV29-1 to TRBJ2-7; 10 bases are shared with TRBD2. V gave up 4 bases and J gave up 5 bases; unmatched junction bases: 11. Germline V gene sequence: CDR1 SQVTM, CDR2 ANQGSEA. The CDR3 covers 15 residues. The CDR3 coding sequence is TGCAGCGTTGGTTTCCTAGCGGGAGACGTCAACGAGCAGTACTTC. Its protein product is CSVGFLAGDVNEQYF.

The rearrangement links TRBV7-9 to TRBJ2-5, with 13 bases lining up with TRBD2. The J call may not be correct, given that the DNA end is closer to TRBJ2-7. The CDR3 is 16 residues long. The germline V gene has CDR1 SEHNR and CDR2 FQNEAQ (reference sequence). The CDR3 spells CASSVGLAGSPYEQYF. The CDR3 DNA is TGTGCCAGCAGCGTGGGACTAGCGGGATCCCCCTACGAGCAGTACTTC.

The CDR3 spells CASSLAEASWVGASPLHF. CDR3 DNA sequence: TGTGCCAGCAGCTTAGCAGAGGCCAGTTGGGTTGGCGCTTCACCCCTCCACTTT. The chain is built from TRBV7-9 and TRBJ1-6; the D is unclear. V dropped 0 bases and J dropped 9 bases, with 21 bases sitting between them. Germline CDR1 SEHNR, CDR2 FQNEAQ (reference sequence). The CDR3 spans 18 residues.

This clone was detected once. The chain carries TRBV28 and TRBJ1-2; unclear D gene. Looked up from germline, CDR1 is MDHEN and CDR2 is SYDVKM. The CDR3 has 14 residues. The ends were cut back, 1 base at V and 4 bases at J, with 10 bases in the middle. The DNA for the CDR3 is TGTGCCAGCAGTTTATCAGTAGCGCTCTATGGCTACACCTTC. It specifies CASSLSVALYGYTF.

This clone was seen once. The chain recombines TRBV7-8 with TRBJ2-2; 7 bases agree with TRBD1. The CDR3 is 15 amino acids. The junction had 6 bases not matched to a gene; V was cut back by 4 bases and J by 4 bases. CDR1 and CDR2 from the germline V gene are SGHVS and FQNEAQ. The CDR3 protein is CASSSRQGGTGELFF. DNA of the CDR3: TGTGCCAGCAGCTCCCGACAGGGTGGCACCGGGGAGCTGTTTTTT. Filled out from reference TRBV7-8 and TRBJ2-2, the complete variable domain reads GAGVSQSPRYKVAKRGQDVALRCDPISGHVSLFWYQQALGQGPEFLTYFQNEAQLDKSGLPSDRFFAERPEGSVSTLKIQRTQQEDSAVYLCASSSRQGGTGELFFGEGSRLTVL.

The chain combines TRBV29-1 with TRBJ1-1; D is possibly TRBD1 (6 bases). Germline V gene data show CDR1 as SQVTM and CDR2 as ANQGSEA. Trimming stripped 7 bases from V and 2 bases from J, with 14 bases between. The CDR3 is 13 residues long. CDR3 loop: CSAHRVLNTEAFF. In nucleotides, the CDR3 is TGCAGCGCTCACAGGGTCCTTAACACTGAAGCTTTCTTT.

V is TRBV28 and J is TRBJ1-4; D remains ambiguous. The V end was cut by 6 bases, the J end by 8 bases, with 16 bases between. Germline V gene data show CDR1 as MDHEN and CDR2 as SYDVKM. The CDR3 contains 14 residues. In DNA form, the CDR3 reads TGTGCCAGCAGACAAAGGGTGAGGGTAGAAAAACTGTTTTTT. Encoded protein: CASRQRVRVEKLFF.

The V and J genes are TRBV27 and TRBJ2-7; the D gene is possibly TRBD2 (5 bases). This CDR3 contains 10 residues. Germline loops: CDR1 MNHEY, CDR2 SMNVEV (reference sequence). CDR3 nucleotides: TGTGTAGACGGGATCTACGAGCAGTACTTC. Protein sequence: CVDGIYEQYF.

The J gene is TRBJ1-1, the V gene TRBV9, with D uncertain. Germline V lookup: CDR1 SGDLS, CDR2 YYNGEE. V lost 2 bases and J 10 bases, leaving 12 bases between the germline ends. The CDR3 consists of 12 residues. CDR3 coding DNA: TGTGCCAGCAGCGTTGGAGAAGGTCGAGCTTTCTTT. Its translation: CASSVGEGRAFF.

This chain connects TRBV9 to TRBJ1-2, with D perhaps TRBD1 (6 bases). The length of the CDR3 is 14 residues. Germline CDR1 is SGDLS and CDR2 is YYNGEE. The V and J ends lost 6 bases and 3 bases respectively, with 15 bases between them. CDR3 amino acids: CASKDQGPYYGYTF. CDR3 coding DNA: TGTGCCAGCAAGGACCAGGGGCCCTACTATGGCTACACCTTC.

The genes are TRBV9 and TRBJ2-3, with D unresolved. The germline gives CDR1 SGDLS, CDR2 YYNGEE. CDR3 length: 18 amino acids. V was trimmed by 0 bases and J by 2 bases, leaving 19 bases between them. The CDR3 region is CASSVGLIRAKITDTQYF. DNA of the CDR3: TGTGCCAGCAGCGTAGGACTCATCCGCGCGAAGATCACAGATACGCAGTATTTT.

The V gene is TRBV27, the J gene TRBJ1-1; D gene ambiguous. Deletions cut 1 base from V and 1 base from J, with 7 bases between. The CDR3 length is 14 residues. Germline CDR1 is MNHEY and CDR2 is SMNVEV (reference sequence). DNA of the CDR3: TGTGCCAGCAGTTTATGGGCTTCGAACACTGAAGCTTTCTTT. Its translation: CASSLWASNTEAFF.

V is TRBV27 and J is TRBJ1-1, with 12 bases identical to TRBD1. The V segment lost 6 bases and the J segment 5 bases; nucleotides outside the gene matches: 16. CDR3 size: 18 residues. Germline values: CDR1 MNHEY, CDR2 SMNVEV (reference sequence). CDR3 in DNA: TGTGCCAGCAGACTTATTGGGGCGGGACAGGGGGCGCGGACTGAAGCTTTCTTT. As protein: CASRLIGAGQGARTEAFF.

The chain is built from TRBV28 and TRBJ2-5; TRBD2 agrees at 7 bases. The end of the DNA fits TRBJ2-7 better, so the J call may be wrong. This CDR3 comprises 15 residues. CDR1 is MDHEN, CDR2 SYDVKM, per germline. DNA for the CDR3: TGTGCCAGCAGTCCGCCGTCGGGAGGAAGATACGAGCAGTACTTC. The encoded protein is CASSPPSGGRYEQYF.

This sequence joins TRBV19 and TRBJ2-3, with TRBD1 as a possible D gene (6 bases). The V gene's germline CDR1 is LNHDA and CDR2 SQIVND (reference sequence). There are 16 residues in the CDR3. V was clipped by 0 bases and J by 5 bases, with 15 bases between them. CDR3 loop: CASSIDRGRGGDTQYF. CDR3 DNA sequence: TGTGCCAGTAGTATAGATCGAGGAAGAGGGGGAGATACGCAGTATTTT.

The V and J genes are TRBV5-1 and TRBJ2-7; TRBD2 is a possible D gene (6 bases). From germline, CDR1 is SGHRS and CDR2 YFSETQ. Trimming stripped 4 bases from V and 6 bases from J, with 14 bases between. The CDR3 is 13 residues long. CDR3 sequence reads: CASSRWRESEQYF. For the CDR3, the DNA is TGCGCCAGCAGCCGGTGGAGGGAGTCCGAGCAGTACTTC.

This rearrangement joins TRBV7-8 to TRBJ2-7; TRBD2 aligns across 7 bases. The CDR3 contains 16 residues. J lost 3 bases, V lost 0 bases, and 8 bases had no gene match. Germline values: CDR1 SGHVS, CDR2 FQNEAQ. The chain's CDR3 is CASSLAGLTGGYEQYF. The CDR3 DNA follows: TGTGCCAGCAGCTTAGCGGGACTAACCGGGGGCTACGAGCAGTACTTC.

The chain carries TRBV15 and TRBJ2-7; maybe TRBD1 (6 bases). Per germline, CDR1 LNHNV and CDR2 YYDKDF (reference sequence). There are 15 residues in the CDR3. With 0 bases removed from V and 5 bases from J, the gap between germline ends came to 14 bases. The CDR3 sequence is CATSREASGGHEQYF. The CDR3 bases are TGTGCCACCAGCAGAGAAGCTAGTGGGGGCCACGAGCAGTACTTC.

The chain uses TRBV25-1 and TRBJ1-4, with unresolved D. Germline CDR1 and CDR2: MGHDK and SYGVNS. The CDR3 consists of 11 residues. V was clipped by 8 bases and J by 12 bases, with 13 bases between them. CDR3 sequence: CASGEGMELFF. In nucleotides, the CDR3 is TGTGCCAGCGGGGAGGGAATGGAACTGTTTTTT.

The rearrangement uses TRBV9 and TRBJ2-5; possible D gene TRBD1, 5 bases. CDR1 is SGDLS and CDR2 is YYNGEE in the germline V gene. The CDR3 has 15 residues. The V and J ends lost 0 bases and 5 bases respectively, with 14 bases between them. The CDR3 sequence is CASSVEGKGVETQYF. CDR3 coding DNA: TGTGCCAGCAGCGTAGAGGGGAAAGGGGTCGAGACCCAGTACTTC.